This T cell receptor (beta chain) was recorded in a study of blood T cell repertoires in COVID-19. Across the study: PBMCs, B-cell-depleted T cells, or T cells provided the cDNA or gDNA that made up the material.

The CDR3 spans 15 residues. The germline V gene encodes CDR1 LGHNA and CDR2 YSLEER. V shed 4 bases and J 6 bases; nucleotides not matched to a gene: 8. Under the authors' procedure: Using reference gene primer amplification, nucleated cell counts were estimated. Using immunoSEQ multiplex PCR, the repertoire was profiled, and TCRdb retains in-frame clones only, with some absent. The DNA gave D and trimming, while V, J and clone size come from that table. The sample records approximately 150,000 clones, around four fifths being singletons. This receptor was taken from a human donor in a cohort sampled during active COVID-19. This chain connects TRBV4-3 to TRBJ2-3; 9 bases fit TRBD2. Material: peripheral blood. The CDR3 spells CASSRLAGTGDTQYF. The CDR3 region has the DNA TGCGCCAGCAGCCGCCTAGCGGGGACCGGGGATACGCAGTATTTT.